This T cell receptor (beta chain) stems from a study of T cell repertoires in cytomegalovirus infection. Looking at the study overall: Indications came from public TCR beta signatures; they pointed to CMV infection and to a matching HLA type. General study points: Adding up the frequency of public TCR beta families identified people who carried CMV plus the relevant HLA.

This clonotype was recorded a few times. Its antigen remains unidentified. The CDR3 contains 18 residues. The germline gives CDR1 SGHKS, CDR2 YYEKEE (reference sequence). The V and J ends lost 3 bases and 7 bases, in that order; junction bases with no gene match: 15. TCRdb reanalysed the reads using MiXCR and keeps one entry per CDR3 protein. The sample has fewer than 550,000 distinct CDR3 sequences; approximately 11% are singletons. The receptor's source is a human donor in good health (CMV status not recorded). Some clones in this sample may be carry-over from other donors' samples. J is TRBJ1-6 and V is TRBV5-5; 8 positions match TRBD1. Sample: PBMCs. The CDR3 spells CASSWEVRRGLWNSPLHF. DNA of the CDR3: TGTGCCAGCAGCTGGGAGGTACGCAGGGGGCTTTGGAATTCACCCCTCCACTTT.